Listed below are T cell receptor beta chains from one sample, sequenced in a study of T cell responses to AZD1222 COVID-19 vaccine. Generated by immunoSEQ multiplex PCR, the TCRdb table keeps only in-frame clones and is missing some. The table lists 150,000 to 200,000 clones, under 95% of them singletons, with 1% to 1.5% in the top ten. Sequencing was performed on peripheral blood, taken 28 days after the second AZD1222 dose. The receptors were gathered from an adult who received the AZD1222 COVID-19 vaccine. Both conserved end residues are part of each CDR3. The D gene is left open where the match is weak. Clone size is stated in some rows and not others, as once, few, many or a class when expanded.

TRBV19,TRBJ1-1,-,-,CASSIDGPVNTEAFF,TGTGCCAGTAGTATAGATGGGCCAGTGAACACTGAAGCTTTCTTT
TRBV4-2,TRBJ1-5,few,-,CASSQDRSRDQPQHF,TGTGCCAGCAGCCAAGACCGGTCCAGGGATCAGCCCCAGCATTTT
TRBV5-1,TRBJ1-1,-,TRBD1,CASSSGTGPLGAFF,TGCGCCAGCAGCTCCGGGACAGGCCCTCTGGGAGCTTTCTTT
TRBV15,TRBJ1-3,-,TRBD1,CATSGHRGHSGNTIYF,TGTGCCACCAGCGGACACAGGGGCCACTCTGGAAACACCATATATTTT
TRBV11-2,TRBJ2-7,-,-,CASSLGPSSGGTYEQYF,TGTGCCAGCAGCTTAGGGCCCTCGAGCGGAGGAACCTACGAGCAGTACTTC
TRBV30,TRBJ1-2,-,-,CAWRKGSHYGYTF,TGTGCCTGGAGGAAGGGGTCCCACTATGGCTACACCTTC
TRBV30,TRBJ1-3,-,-,CAWTTFSGNTIYF,TGTGCCTGGACGACATTCTCTGGAAACACCATATATTTT
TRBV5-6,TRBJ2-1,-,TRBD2,CASGAGGPFHNEQFF,TGTGCCAGCGGGGCGGGAGGGCCGTTTCACAATGAGCAGTTCTTC
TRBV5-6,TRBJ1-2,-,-,CASSLAGSDTF,TGTGCCAGCAGCTTGGCCGGGTCGGACACCTTC
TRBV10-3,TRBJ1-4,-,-,CAISGSDTNEKLFF,TGTGCCATCAGTGGATCGGACACTAATGAAAAACTGTTTTTT
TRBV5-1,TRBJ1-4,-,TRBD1,CASSTGQGAGEKLFF,TGCGCCAGCAGCACCGGACAGGGGGCAGGGGAAAAACTGTTTTTT
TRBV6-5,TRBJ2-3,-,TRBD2,CASSPLAGEPDTQYF,TGTGCCAGCAGTCCCTTAGCGGGGGAGCCAGATACGCAGTATTTT
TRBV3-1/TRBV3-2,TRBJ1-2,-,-,CASSQAVSGYTF,TGTGCCAGCAGCCAAGCAGTGAGCGGCTACACCTTC
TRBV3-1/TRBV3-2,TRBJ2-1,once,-,CASSRASSRGSNEQFF,TGTGCCAGCAGCCGAGCTAGTAGCAGAGGATCGAATGAGCAGTTCTTC
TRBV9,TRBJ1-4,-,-,CASSGGLSLSATNEKLFF,TGTGCCAGCAGCGGGGGCCTTTCGTTAAGCGCAACTAATGAAAAACTGTTTTTT
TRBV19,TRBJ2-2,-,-,CASSILIWVPMAEAGELFF,TGTGCCAGTAGTATACTTATTTGGGTTCCTATGGCGGAAGCCGGGGAGCTGTTTTTT
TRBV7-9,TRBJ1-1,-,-,CASSLSSGAGTEAFF,TGTGCCAGCAGCTTATCTTCGGGGGCGGGTACTGAAGCTTTCTTT
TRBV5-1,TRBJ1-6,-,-,CASSSRTDNSPLHF,TGCGCCAGCAGCTCGCGGACAGACAATTCACCCCTCCACTTT
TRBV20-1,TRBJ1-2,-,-,CSASKETYGYTF,TGCAGTGCTAGTAAGGAGACCTATGGCTACACCTTC
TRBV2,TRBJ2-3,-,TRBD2,CASRGLAGVPDTQYF,TGTGCCAGCAGGGGACTAGCGGGAGTGCCAGATACGCAGTATTTT
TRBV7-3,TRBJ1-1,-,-,CASSLTGGNTEAFF,TGTGCCAGCAGCCTTACCGGGGGGAACACTGAAGCTTTCTTT
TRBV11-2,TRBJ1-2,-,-,CASSDPRRSAAYGYTF,TGTGCCAGCAGCGATCCACGGCGCTCCGCTGCTTATGGCTACACCTTC
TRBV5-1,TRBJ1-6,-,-,CASSLLGYSPLHF,TGCGCCAGCAGCTTGTTGGGGTATTCACCCCTCCACTTT
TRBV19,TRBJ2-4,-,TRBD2,CASSMIQRESKNIQYF,TGTGCCAGTAGTATGATCCAGCGGGAGTCCAAAAACATTCAGTACTTC
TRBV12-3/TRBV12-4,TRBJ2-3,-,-,CASSVGPDTQYF,TGTGCCAGCTCCGTAGGGCCAGATACGCAGTATTTT
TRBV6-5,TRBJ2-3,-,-,CASSYVDTQYF,TGTGCCAGCAGTTATGTCGATACGCAGTATTTT
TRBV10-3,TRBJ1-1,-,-,CAISAGAPLTEAFF,TGTGCCATCAGTGCAGGGGCCCCCCTCACTGAAGCTTTCTTT
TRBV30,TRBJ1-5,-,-,CAWSVQGYSNQPQHF,TGTGCCTGGAGTGTCCAGGGCTATAGCAATCAGCCCCAGCATTTT
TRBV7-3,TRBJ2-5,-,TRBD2,CASSFNGVMASGRSQETQYF,TGTGCCAGCAGCTTTAATGGGGTAATGGCTAGCGGGAGATCTCAAGAGACCCAGTACTTC
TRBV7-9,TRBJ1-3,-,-,CASSPGISGNTIYF,TGTGCCAGCAGCCCCGGGATTTCTGGAAACACCATATATTTT
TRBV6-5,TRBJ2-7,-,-,CASSSHMNEQYF,TGTGCCAGCAGTTCCCATATGAACGAGCAGTACTTC
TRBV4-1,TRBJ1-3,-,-,CASSHPAADTIYF,TGCGCCAGCAGCCACCCCGCGGCAGACACCATATATTTT
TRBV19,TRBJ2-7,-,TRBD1,CASSTTGASEQYF,TGTGCCAGTAGTACGACAGGGGCCTCCGAGCAGTACTTC
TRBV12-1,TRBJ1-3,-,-,CASSSPASGNTIYF,TGTGCCAGCAGCTCCCCCGCCTCTGGAAACACCATATATTTT
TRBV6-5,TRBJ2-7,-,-,CASSEAGQHYEQYF,TGTGCCAGCAGCGAGGCGGGACAGCACTACGAGCAGTACTTC
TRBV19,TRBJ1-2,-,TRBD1,CASIPKGGTARGYGYTF,TGTGCCAGTATTCCTAAAGGTGGGACAGCCAGGGGGTATGGCTACACCTTC
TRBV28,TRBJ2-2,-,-,CASSLLGAGELFF,TGTGCCAGCAGTTTATTGGGAGCCGGGGAGCTGTTTTTT
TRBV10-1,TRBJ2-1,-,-,CASSEATGYNEQFF,TGCGCCAGCAGTGAGGCAACAGGGTACAATGAGCAGTTCTTC
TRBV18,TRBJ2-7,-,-,CASSQESETALPTSYEQYF,TGTGCCAGCTCACAGGAGTCCGAGACGGCTCTCCCCACATCCTACGAGCAGTACTTC
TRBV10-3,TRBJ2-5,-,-,CAISSDILPQETQYF,TGTGCCATCTCTTCGGATATTTTGCCCCAAGAGACCCAGTACTTC